The T cell receptor beta chain described here comes from a study of PD-L1 blockade in urothelial cancer. Study-wide background: Patients' prior chemotherapy regimens numbered 0 to 3. Once treatment had started, blood was analyzed at 3 weeks (second dose) and again at 6 weeks.

Sequencing used immunoSEQ multiplex PCR; TCRdb keeps in-frame clones, though not all of them. Of roughly 100,000 clones listed, about 85% were seen once; the top ten hold about 2.2%. As for this clone: Other DNA sequences in this sample translate to the same CDR3.

V gave up 2 bases and J gave up 3 bases, with 4 bases separating them. The CDR3 consists of 11 residues. The germline CDR1 and CDR2 sequences are DFQATT and SNEGSKA (reference sequence). Diagnoses among patients were locally advanced or metastatic urothelial carcinoma. This clonotype was obtained from a man aged 45-65 years with urothelial cancer. V gene TRBV20-1 combines with J gene TRBJ1-1; D is ambiguous. This sample comprised PBMCs, obtained around atezolizumab (anti-PD-L1) treatment. The CDR3 sequence: CSARRDTEAFF. The CDR3 DNA is TGCAGTGCTAGAAGAGACACTGAAGCTTTCTTT.